Listed below are T cell receptor beta chains from one sample, sequenced in a study of cytomegalovirus exposure and HLA in healthy donors. Sequencing used immunoSEQ multiplex PCR; TCRdb keeps in-frame clones, though not all of them. The sample contains fewer than 250,000 clones, about four fifths of which appear only once. Specimen: PBMCs. The receptors originated from a man aged 18 to 29 in good health and CMV-seronegative. Each CDR3 is given with its conserved first and last residue. A D gene is named only where the DNA matches it firmly. The size entry is marked missing in some rows and otherwise reads once, few, many or a size class.

V	size	D	J	CDR3	DNA
TRBV4-3	-	-	TRBJ1-3	CASSQGRGTGNTIYF	TGCGCCAGCAGCCAAGGAAGAGGGACTGGAAACACCATATATTTT
TRBV5-1	-	-	TRBJ1-6	CASSLTAFASNSPLHF	TGCGCCAGCAGTTTGACAGCTTTCGCCTCAAATTCACCCCTCCACTTT
TRBV7-8	-	TRBD2	TRBJ2-3	CASSRTSGRTDTQYF	TGTGCCAGCAGCCGGACTAGCGGTCGCACAGATACGCAGTATTTT
TRBV7-2	-	TRBD2	TRBJ2-4	CASSLSSGRAGWMYF	TGTGCCAGCAGCTTAAGTAGCGGGAGGGCCGGGTGGATGTACTTC
TRBV6-5	-	TRBD1	TRBJ2-7	CASRLSDRDSYEQYF	TGTGCCAGCAGATTATCCGACAGGGACTCCTACGAGCAGTACTTC
TRBV9	-	-	TRBJ2-1	CASSVFLSSYNEQFF	TGTGCCAGCAGCGTGTTTCTGAGCTCCTACAATGAGCAGTTCTTC
TRBV29-1	once	TRBD2	TRBJ2-3	CSVEGAGLGTDTQYF	TGCAGCGTTGAAGGGGCGGGACTAGGCACAGATACGCAGTATTTT
TRBV28	-	TRBD1	TRBJ2-5	CASRRDRGQETQYF	TGTGCCAGCAGACGGGACAGGGGGCAGGAGACCCAGTACTTC
TRBV6-5	-	-	TRBJ1-4	CASSYSNRATNEKLFF	TGTGCCAGCAGTTACTCTAACCGGGCAACTAATGAAAAACTGTTTTTT
TRBV27	-	-	TRBJ2-7	CASRVPGGVNYEQYF	TGTGCCAGCAGGGTTCCGGGGGGCGTCAACTACGAGCAGTACTTC
TRBV5-8	-	-	TRBJ2-1	CASAADRDRWFF	TGTGCCAGCGCGGCGGACAGAGACAGGTGGTTCTTC
TRBV9	-	-	TRBJ2-7	CASSRRTGSYEQYF	TGTGCCAGCAGTCGTAGGACTGGCTCCTACGAGCAGTACTTC
TRBV9	-	TRBD2	TRBJ2-1	CASSPTSGGANEQFF	TGTGCCAGCAGCCCTACTAGCGGGGGGGCGAATGAGCAGTTCTTC
TRBV27	-	-	TRBJ2-7	CASSLAGAYEQYF	TGTGCCAGCAGTTTAGCAGGGGCCTACGAGCAGTACTTC
TRBV10-3	few	TRBD1	TRBJ2-7	CAISAGTGSPYEQYF	TGTGCCATCAGTGCCGGGACAGGGTCCCCCTACGAGCAGTACTTC
TRBV20-1	few	-	TRBJ1-2	CSARELDTYTF	TGCAGTGCTAGAGAACTGGACACCTACACCTTC
TRBV7-9	-	-	TRBJ2-2	CARSPNRVLFF	TGTGCCCGCAGCCCAAACAGGGTACTGTTTTTT
TRBV6-8	-	TRBD1	TRBJ1-1	CASRRQTGENTEAFF	TGTGCCAGCAGGCGACAAACAGGGGAGAACACTGAAGCTTTCTTT
TRBV7-9	-	-	TRBJ1-3	CASGLPGLVSGNTIYF	TGTGCCAGCGGACTCCCGGGCCTCGTGTCTGGAAACACCATATATTTT
TRBV7-8	-	TRBD2	TRBJ2-5	CASSLQAGGPLQKTQYF	TGTGCCAGCAGCTTACAAGCGGGGGGGCCTCTACAAAAGACCCAGTACTTC
TRBV7-9	-	TRBD1	TRBJ1-2	CASSARDRGAGGYTF	TGTGCCAGCAGCGCACGCGACAGGGGAGCAGGTGGCTACACCTTC
TRBV9	-	TRBD1	TRBJ1-3	CASSLEEQGAIGNTIYF	TGTGCCAGCAGCCTAGAGGAACAGGGGGCGATTGGAAACACCATATATTTT
TRBV5-4	-	TRBD2	TRBJ2-3	CASSFRGGGAPDTQYF	TGTGCCAGCAGCTTTCGTGGCGGGGGGGCCCCAGATACGCAGTATTTT
TRBV7-9	-	TRBD1	TRBJ1-2	CASSLGQRGYTF	TGTGCCAGCAGCTTGGGACAGCGGGGCTACACCTTC
TRBV4-3	-	TRBD1	TRBJ1-5	CASSQEPTRGAGGQPQHF	TGCGCCAGCAGCCAAGAGCCTACGCGGGGGGCAGGGGGTCAGCCCCAGCATTTT
TRBV7-3	-	TRBD1	TRBJ1-2	CASSLTKGQGIYGYTF	TGTGCCAGCAGCTTAACGAAGGGACAGGGAATCTATGGCTACACCTTC
TRBV5-4	-	-	TRBJ2-7	CASSLDLDTSYEQYF	TGTGCCAGCAGCTTGGATCTGGACACCTCCTACGAGCAGTACTTC
TRBV4-2	-	TRBD1	TRBJ1-5	CASSQGGDRGNQPQHF	TGTGCCAGCAGCCAAGGGGGGGACAGGGGTAATCAGCCCCAGCATTTT
TRBV4-3	few	TRBD2	TRBJ2-5	CASSLRTSGLGPQETQYF	TGCGCCAGCAGCCTGCGGACTAGCGGGTTGGGGCCCCAAGAGACCCAGTACTTC
TRBV5-8	-	-	TRBJ2-1	CASSLVRLAINNEQFF	TGTGCCAGCAGCTTGGTGAGGCTAGCAATAAACAATGAGCAGTTCTTC
TRBV9	-	-	TRBJ1-1	CASSVGHTTEAFF	TGTGCCAGCAGCGTAGGACATACCACTGAAGCTTTCTTT
TRBV19	-	TRBD2	TRBJ2-7	CASSVVGLENEQYF	TGTGCCAGTAGCGTAGTGGGACTAGAAAACGAGCAGTACTTC
TRBV28	-	TRBD2	TRBJ2-1	CASSSLRAGGDNEQFF	TGTGCCAGCAGCTCCTTGCGAGCGGGAGGGGACAATGAGCAGTTCTTC
TRBV7-6	-	TRBD2	TRBJ2-7	CASSSGSGDGYEQYF	TGTGCCAGCAGCTCGGGGAGCGGGGACGGATACGAGCAGTACTTC
TRBV7-8	-	-	TRBJ2-7	CASSLEAASYEQYF	TGTGCCAGCAGCTTAGAGGCGGCCTCCTACGAGCAGTACTTC
TRBV4-2	few	-	TRBJ2-5	CASSQRLEETQYF	TGTGCCAGCAGCCAACGACTGGAAGAGACCCAGTACTTC
TRBV4-1	-	-	TRBJ1-2	CASSPFRDNVGYTF	TGCGCCAGCAGCCCCTTCCGGGACAATGTTGGCTACACCTTC
TRBV15	once	TRBD2	TRBJ2-5	CATSRNKLSGAYQETQYF	TGTGCCACCAGCAGGAATAAGCTTAGCGGGGCCTACCAAGAGACCCAGTACTTC
TRBV18	-	TRBD2	TRBJ2-2	CASSTSGGDTGELFF	TGTGCCAGCTCAACGAGCGGGGGAGACACCGGGGAGCTGTTTTTT
TRBV18	-	-	TRBJ1-1	CASSPEMNTEAFF	TGTGCCAGCTCACCAGAGATGAACACTGAAGCTTTCTTT
TRBV28	few	-	TRBJ2-3	CASSLTSGTNTQYF	TGTGCCAGCAGTTTAACCTCCGGGACAAATACGCAGTATTTT
TRBV5-1	once	-	TRBJ2-5	CASSSDLLKGIEETQYF	TGCGCCAGCAGCTCGGATCTGCTAAAGGGGATAGAGGAGACCCAGTACTTC
TRBV5-8	once	-	TRBJ1-1	CASSSNWGQNTEAFF	TGTGCCAGCAGCTCGAATTGGGGGCAGAACACTGAAGCTTTCTTT
TRBV10-3	-	TRBD1	TRBJ1-2	CAISESPLVTGTGVRIVDGYTF	TGTGCCATCAGTGAGTCCCCCTTAGTCACCGGGACAGGGGTGCGAATTGTGGATGGCTACACCTTC
TRBV5-1	-	-	TRBJ2-1	CASSPEIKYNEQFF	TGCGCCAGCAGCCCTGAGATTAAGTACAATGAGCAGTTCTTC
TRBV5-6	-	-	TRBJ1-1	CASSFGGRNTEAFF	TGTGCCAGCAGCTTTGGTGGCAGAAACACTGAAGCTTTCTTT
TRBV19	-	-	TRBJ1-4	CASNSGQPEKLFF	TGTGCCAGTAACTCGGGTCAACCAGAAAAACTGTTTTTT
TRBV5-1	-	TRBD1	TRBJ2-3	CASSQGAGGAGFPDTQYF	TGCGCCAGCAGCCAGGGGGCCGGGGGCGCCGGGTTCCCAGATACGCAGTATTTT
TRBV7-2	-	TRBD1	TRBJ2-1	CASSIDRAPYNEQFF	TGTGCCAGCAGCATTGACAGGGCCCCCTACAATGAGCAGTTCTTC
TRBV7-6	-	-	TRBJ2-1	CASSFAGPSYNEQFF	TGTGCCAGCAGCTTCGCGGGCCCTTCCTACAATGAGCAGTTCTTC
TRBV29-1	few	-	TRBJ2-1	CSVSHTSYNEQFF	TGCAGCGTGAGTCATACCTCCTACAATGAGCAGTTCTTC
TRBV19	-	TRBD1	TRBJ1-2	CASSIIESGGPSYGYTF	TGTGCCAGTAGTATTATCGAATCAGGGGGCCCTTCCTATGGCTACACCTTC
TRBV27	-	TRBD1	TRBJ1-6	CASALRGLLHF	TGTGCCAGCGCCCTGAGGGGGCTGCTCCACTTT